The text below deals with one T cell receptor beta chain. Measured with immunoSEQ multiplex PCR; TCRdb has only the in-frame clones, and not every one. The table includes 150,000 or so clones, 80% detected once. This record comes from a study of cytotoxic CD8 clonotypes in ibrutinib-treated CLL. This TCR came from a human donor with chronic lymphocytic leukemia. The sequenced sample was PBMCs, obtained after 36 months of ibrutinib treatment.

CDR3 amino acids: CASSIRGQGGRQQPQHF. CDR3 in DNA: TGTGCCAGTAGTATAAGAGGACAGGGGGGACGGCAACAGCCCCAGCATTTT. The rearrangement joins TRBV19 to TRBJ1-5; 10 nucleotides agree with TRBD1. The germline V gene encodes CDR1 LNHDA and CDR2 SQIVND (reference sequence). The CDR3 contains 17 residues. V lost 2 bases, J lost 7 bases, and 11 bases stayed unmatched.